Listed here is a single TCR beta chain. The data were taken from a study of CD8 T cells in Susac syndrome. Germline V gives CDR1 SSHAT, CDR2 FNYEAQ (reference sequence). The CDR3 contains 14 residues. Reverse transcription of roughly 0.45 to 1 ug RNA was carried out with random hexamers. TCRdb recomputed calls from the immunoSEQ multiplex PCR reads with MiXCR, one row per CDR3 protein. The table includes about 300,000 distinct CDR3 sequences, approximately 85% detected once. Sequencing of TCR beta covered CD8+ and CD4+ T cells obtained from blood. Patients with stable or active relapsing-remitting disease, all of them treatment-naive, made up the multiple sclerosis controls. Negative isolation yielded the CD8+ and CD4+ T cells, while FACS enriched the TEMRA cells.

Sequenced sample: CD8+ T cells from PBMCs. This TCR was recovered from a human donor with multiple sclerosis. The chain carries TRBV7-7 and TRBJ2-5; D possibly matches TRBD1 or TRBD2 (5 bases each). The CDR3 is CATGPVPGYEAQYF. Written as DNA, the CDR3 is TGTGCTACGGGGCCCGTCCCAGGGTATGAGGCCCAGTACTTC.